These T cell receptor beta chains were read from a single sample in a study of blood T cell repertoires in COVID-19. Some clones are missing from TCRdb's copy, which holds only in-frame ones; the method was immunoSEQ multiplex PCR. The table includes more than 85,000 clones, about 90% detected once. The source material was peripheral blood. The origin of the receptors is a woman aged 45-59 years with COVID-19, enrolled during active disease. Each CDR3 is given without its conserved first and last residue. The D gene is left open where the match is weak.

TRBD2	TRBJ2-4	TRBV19	ASSSSSGGAVNIQY
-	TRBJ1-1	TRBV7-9	ASSSQGRTEAF
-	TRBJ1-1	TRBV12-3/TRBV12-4	ASRGGTNNEAF
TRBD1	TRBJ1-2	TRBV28	ASSPGQGANYGYT
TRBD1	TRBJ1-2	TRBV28	ASIPPVGTGYGYT
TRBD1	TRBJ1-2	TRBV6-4	ASSPGGPNYGYT
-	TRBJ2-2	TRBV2	ASTWTEFTGELF
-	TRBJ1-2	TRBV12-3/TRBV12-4	ASSSGTDYGYT
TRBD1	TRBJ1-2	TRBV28	ASSSGQGARGYT
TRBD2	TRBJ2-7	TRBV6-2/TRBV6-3	ASSHGLAGEYEQY
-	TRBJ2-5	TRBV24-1	ATSDRQGPGEAQY
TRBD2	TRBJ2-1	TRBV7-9	ASSLGGTNYNEQF
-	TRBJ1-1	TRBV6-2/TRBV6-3	ASSFYRDKSLNTEAF
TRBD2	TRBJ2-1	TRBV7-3	ASSPGLAIYNEQF
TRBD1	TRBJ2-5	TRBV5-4	ASSLSWDREETQY
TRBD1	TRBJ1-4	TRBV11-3	ASSDRGSTTNEKLF
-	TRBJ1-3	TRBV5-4	ASSFGSGNTIY
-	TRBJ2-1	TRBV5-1	ASSPVGSGQSSYNEQF
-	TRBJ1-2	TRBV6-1	ASSDPIQGYGYT
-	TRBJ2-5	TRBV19	ASSFSREETQY
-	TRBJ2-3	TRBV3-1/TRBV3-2	ASSQWKGLSTDTQY
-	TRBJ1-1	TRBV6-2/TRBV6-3	ASSYSGNMNTEAF
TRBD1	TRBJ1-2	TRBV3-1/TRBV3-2	ASSQNRGVDGYT
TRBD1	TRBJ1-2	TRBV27	ASSSGQGSYGYT
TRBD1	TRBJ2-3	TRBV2	ASSPSSRDRGFDTQY
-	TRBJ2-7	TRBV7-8	AISQRRSTGPHEQY
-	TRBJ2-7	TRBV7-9	ASSLRQTYEQY
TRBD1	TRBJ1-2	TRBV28	ASSFPTGGDNYGYT
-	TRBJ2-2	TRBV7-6	ASSLESANTGELF
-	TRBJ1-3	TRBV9	ASSVATPTSGNTIY